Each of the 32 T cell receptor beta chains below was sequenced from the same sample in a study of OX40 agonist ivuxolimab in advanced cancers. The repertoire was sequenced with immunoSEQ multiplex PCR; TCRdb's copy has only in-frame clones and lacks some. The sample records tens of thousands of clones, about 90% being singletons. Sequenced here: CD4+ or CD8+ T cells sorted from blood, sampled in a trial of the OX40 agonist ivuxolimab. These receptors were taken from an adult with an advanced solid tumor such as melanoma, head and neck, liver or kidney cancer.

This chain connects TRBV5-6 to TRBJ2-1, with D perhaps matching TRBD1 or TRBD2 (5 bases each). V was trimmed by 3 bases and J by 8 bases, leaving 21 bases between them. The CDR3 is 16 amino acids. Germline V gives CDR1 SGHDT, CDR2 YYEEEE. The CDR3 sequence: CASSSVPRDLFDEQFF. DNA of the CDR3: TGTGCCAGCAGCTCGGTTCCAAGGGACCTTTTCGATGAGCAGTTCTTC.

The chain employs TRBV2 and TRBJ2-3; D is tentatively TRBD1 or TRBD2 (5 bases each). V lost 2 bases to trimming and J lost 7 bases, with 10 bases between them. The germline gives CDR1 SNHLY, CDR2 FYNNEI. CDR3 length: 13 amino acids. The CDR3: CASSERGRNTQYF. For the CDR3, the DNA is TGTGCCAGCAGTGAACGGGGCCGTAATACGCAGTATTTT.

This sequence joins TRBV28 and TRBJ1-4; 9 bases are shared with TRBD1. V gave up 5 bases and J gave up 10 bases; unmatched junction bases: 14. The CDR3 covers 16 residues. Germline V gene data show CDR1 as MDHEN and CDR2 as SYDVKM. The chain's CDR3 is CASSKPHPGQGSKLFF. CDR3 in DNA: TGTGCCAGCAGTAAACCACACCCGGGACAGGGCTCAAAACTGTTTTTT.

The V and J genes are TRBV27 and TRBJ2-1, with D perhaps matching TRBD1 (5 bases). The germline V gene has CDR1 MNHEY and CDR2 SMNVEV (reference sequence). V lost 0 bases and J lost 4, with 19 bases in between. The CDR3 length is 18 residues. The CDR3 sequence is CASSLSASLVGVYNEQFF. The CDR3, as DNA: TGTGCCAGCAGTTTATCGGCCTCCCTTGTAGGGGTTTACAATGAGCAGTTCTTC.

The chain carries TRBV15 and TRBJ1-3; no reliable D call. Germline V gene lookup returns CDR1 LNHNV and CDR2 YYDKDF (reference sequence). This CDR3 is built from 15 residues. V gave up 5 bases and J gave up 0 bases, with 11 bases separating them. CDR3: CATSPPRSSGNTIYF. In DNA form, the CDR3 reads TGTGCCACCAGCCCCCCGAGGAGCTCTGGAAACACCATATATTTT.

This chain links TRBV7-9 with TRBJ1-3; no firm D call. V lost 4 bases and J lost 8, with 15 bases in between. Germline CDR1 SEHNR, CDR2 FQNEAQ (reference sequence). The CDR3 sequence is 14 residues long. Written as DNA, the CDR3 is TGTGCCAGCAGCTCATCACAGTGGATCGACACCATATATTTT. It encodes CASSSSQWIDTIYF.

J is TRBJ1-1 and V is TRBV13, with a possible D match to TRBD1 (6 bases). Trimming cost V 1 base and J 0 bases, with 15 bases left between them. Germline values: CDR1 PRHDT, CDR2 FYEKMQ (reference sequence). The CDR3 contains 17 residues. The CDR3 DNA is TGTGCCAGCAGCTTAGCGGCAGGGGCGGAATTGAACACTGAAGCTTTCTTT. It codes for CASSLAAGAELNTEAFF.

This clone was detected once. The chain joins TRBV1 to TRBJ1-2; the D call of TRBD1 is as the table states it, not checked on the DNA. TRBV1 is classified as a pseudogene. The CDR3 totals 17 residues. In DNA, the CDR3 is TGCACCAGCAGCCAAGATCTATCCCCGGGGGACAGGGCAGGGTACACCTTC. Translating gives CTSSQDLSPGDRAGYTF.

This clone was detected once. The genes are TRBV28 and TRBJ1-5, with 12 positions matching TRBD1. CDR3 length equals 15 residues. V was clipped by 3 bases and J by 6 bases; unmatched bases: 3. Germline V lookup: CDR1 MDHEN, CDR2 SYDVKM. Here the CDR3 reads CASSLRDRGLQPQHF. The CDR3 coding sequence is TGTGCCAGCAGTTTGAGGGACAGGGGGCTTCAGCCCCAGCATTTT.

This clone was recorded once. CDR3 amino acids: CASRGYYNEQFF. The CDR3 region has the DNA TGTGCCAGCCGGGGATACTACAATGAGCAGTTCTTC. The V and J genes are TRBV9 and TRBJ2-1, with a weak D call TRBD2 (5 bases). This CDR3 is 12 amino acids long. Germline V gene sequence: CDR1 SGDLS, CDR2 YYNGEE. The V end was cut by 7 bases, the J end by 3 bases, with 8 bases between. Variable domain in full (rest from reference TRBV9 and TRBJ2-1): DSGVTQTPKHLITATGQRVTLRCSPRSGDLSVYWYQQSLDQGLQFLIQYYNGEERAKGNILERFSAQQFPDLHSELNLSSLELGDSALYFCASRGYYNEQFFGPGTRLTVL.

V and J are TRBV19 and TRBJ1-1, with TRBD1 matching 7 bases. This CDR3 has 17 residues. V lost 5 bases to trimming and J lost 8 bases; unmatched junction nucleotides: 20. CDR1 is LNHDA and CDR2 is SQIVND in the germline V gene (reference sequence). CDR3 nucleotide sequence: TGTGCCAGTAGTTTCGGTGGACTACAGGGGCCGGGGGTCGAAGCTTTCTTT. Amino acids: CASSFGGLQGPGVEAFF. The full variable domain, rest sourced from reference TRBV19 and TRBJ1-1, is DGGITQSPKYLFRKEGQNVTLSCEQNLNHDAMYWYRQDPGQGLRLIYYSQIVNDFQKGDIAEGYSVSREKKESFPLTVTSAQKNPTAFYLCASSFGGLQGPGVEAFFGQGTRLTVV.

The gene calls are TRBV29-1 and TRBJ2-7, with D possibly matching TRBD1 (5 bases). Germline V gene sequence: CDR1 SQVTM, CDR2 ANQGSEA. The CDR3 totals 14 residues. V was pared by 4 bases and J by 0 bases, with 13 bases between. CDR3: CSVVSGYGSYEQYF. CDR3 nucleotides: TGCAGCGTTGTATCAGGGTACGGCTCCTACGAGCAGTACTTC.

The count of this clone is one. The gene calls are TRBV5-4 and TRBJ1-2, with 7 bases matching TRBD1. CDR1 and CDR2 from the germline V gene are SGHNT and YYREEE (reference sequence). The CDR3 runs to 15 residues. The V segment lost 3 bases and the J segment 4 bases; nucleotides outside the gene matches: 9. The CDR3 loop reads CASSYSEGASYGYTF. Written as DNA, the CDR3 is TGTGCCAGCAGCTACTCTGAGGGGGCGAGCTATGGCTACACCTTC.

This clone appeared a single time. CDR3 in amino acids: CASSQGRGVGYEQYF. CDR3 nucleotides: TGCGCCAGCAGCCAAGGCAGGGGGGTAGGCTACGAGCAGTACTTC. V usage is TRBV4-1 and J usage is TRBJ2-7; maybe TRBD1 (7 bases). Trimming shortened V by 1 base and J by 3 bases, and 13 bases separated the two germline ends. The CDR3 extends over 15 amino acids. Germline values: CDR1 MGHRA, CDR2 YSYEKL.

In DNA, the CDR3 is TGTGCCAGCAGCTGGGTAGGGGGTTACGCTGAAGCTTTCTTT. It is translated as CASSWVGGYAEAFF. The V and J genes are TRBV11-2 and TRBJ1-1, with a possible D match to TRBD1 (6 bases). Trimming took off 4 bases at V and 6 bases at J, with 15 bases between the two ends. Germline V gene lookup returns CDR1 SGHAT and CDR2 FQNNGV. The length of the CDR3 is 14 residues.

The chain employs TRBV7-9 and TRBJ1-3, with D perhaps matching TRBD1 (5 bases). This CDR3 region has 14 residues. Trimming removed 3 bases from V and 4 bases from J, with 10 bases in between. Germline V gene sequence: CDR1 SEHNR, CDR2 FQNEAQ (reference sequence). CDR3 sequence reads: CASSLVGPGNTIYF. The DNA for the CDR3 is TGTGCCAGCAGCTTGGTGGGGCCGGGAAACACCATATATTTT. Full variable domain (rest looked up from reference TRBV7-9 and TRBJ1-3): DTGVSQNPRHKITKRGQNVTFRCDPISEHNRLYWYRQTLGQGPEFLTYFQNEAQLEKSRLLSDRFSAERPKGSFSTLEIQRTEQGDSAMYLCASSLVGPGNTIYFGEGSWLTVV.

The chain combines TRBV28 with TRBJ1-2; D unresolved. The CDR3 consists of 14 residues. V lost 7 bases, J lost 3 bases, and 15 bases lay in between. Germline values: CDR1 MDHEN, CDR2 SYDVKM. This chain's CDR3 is CASTGKGAYYGYTF. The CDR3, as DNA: TGTGCCAGCACGGGAAAGGGAGCTTACTATGGCTACACCTTC.

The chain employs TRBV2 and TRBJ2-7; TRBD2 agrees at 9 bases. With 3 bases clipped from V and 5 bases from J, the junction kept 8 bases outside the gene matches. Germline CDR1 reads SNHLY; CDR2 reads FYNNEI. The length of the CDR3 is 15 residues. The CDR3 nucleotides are TGTGCCAGCAGTGAGGTTAGCGGGAGCTTGAACGAGCAGTACTTC. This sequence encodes CASSEVSGSLNEQYF.

Here the CDR3 DNA reads TGTGCCAGTAGTACTTTCTCTAACTATGGCTACACCTTC. Protein: CASSTFSNYGYTF. V and J are TRBV19 and TRBJ1-2; no firm D call. The CDR3 has 13 amino acids. The V gene lost 4 bases and the J gene lost 0 bases, with 6 bases spanning the gap. CDR1 and CDR2 from the germline V gene are LNHDA and SQIVND (reference sequence).

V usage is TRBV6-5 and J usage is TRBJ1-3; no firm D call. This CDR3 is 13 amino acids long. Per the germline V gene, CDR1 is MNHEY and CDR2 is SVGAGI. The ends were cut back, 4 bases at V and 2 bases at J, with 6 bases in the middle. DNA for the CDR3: TGTGCCAGCAGTTGGGGAACTGGAAACACCATATATTTT. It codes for CASSWGTGNTIYF.

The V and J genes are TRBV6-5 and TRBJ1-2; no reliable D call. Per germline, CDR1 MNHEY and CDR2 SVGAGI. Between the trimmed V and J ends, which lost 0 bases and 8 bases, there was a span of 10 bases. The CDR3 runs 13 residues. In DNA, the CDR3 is TGTGCCAGCAGTTACTCGTCGGTTGAGGGCTACACCTTC. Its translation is CASSYSSVEGYTF.

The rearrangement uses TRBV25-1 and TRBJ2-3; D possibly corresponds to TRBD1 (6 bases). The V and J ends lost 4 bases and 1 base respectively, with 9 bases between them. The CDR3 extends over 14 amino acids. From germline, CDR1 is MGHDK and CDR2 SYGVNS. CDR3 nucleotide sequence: TGTGCCAGCAGTGTTAGACAGGGCACAGATACGCAGTATTTT. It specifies CASSVRQGTDTQYF.

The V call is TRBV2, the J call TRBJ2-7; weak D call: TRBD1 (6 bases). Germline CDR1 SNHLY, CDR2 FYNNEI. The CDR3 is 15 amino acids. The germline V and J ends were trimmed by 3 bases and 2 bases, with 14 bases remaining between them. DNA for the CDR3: TGTGCCAGCAGTGAGGGCAGGGGAGCCACCTACGAGCAGTACGTC. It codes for CASSEGRGATYEQYV.

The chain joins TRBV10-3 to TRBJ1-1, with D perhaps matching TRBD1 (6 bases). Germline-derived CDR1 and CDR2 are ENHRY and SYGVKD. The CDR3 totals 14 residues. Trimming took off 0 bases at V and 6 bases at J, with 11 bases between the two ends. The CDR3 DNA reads TGTGCCATCAGTGAGTCGGGCCAGGGGTCTGAAGCTTTCTTT. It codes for CAISESGQGSEAFF.

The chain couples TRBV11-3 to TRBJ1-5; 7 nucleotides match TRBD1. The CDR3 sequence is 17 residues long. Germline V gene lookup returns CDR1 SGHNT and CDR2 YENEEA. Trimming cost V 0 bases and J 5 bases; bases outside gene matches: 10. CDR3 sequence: CASSLDQQGLGDQPQHF. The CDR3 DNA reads TGTGCCAGCAGCTTAGATCAACAGGGGTTGGGGGATCAGCCCCAGCATTTT. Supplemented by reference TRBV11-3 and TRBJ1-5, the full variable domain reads EAGVVQSPRYKIIEKKQPVAFWCNPISGHNTLYWYLQNLGQGPELLIRYENEEAVDDSQLPKDRFSAERLKGVDSTLKIQPAELGDSAVYLCASSLDQQGLGDQPQHFGDGTRLSIL.

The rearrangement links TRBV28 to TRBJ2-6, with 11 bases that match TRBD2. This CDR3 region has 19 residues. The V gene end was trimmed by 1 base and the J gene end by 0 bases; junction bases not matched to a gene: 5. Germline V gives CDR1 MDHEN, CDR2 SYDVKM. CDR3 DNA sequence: TGTGCCAGCAGTTTATCTCTAGCGGGAGGCCCCTCTGGGGCCAACGTCCTGACTTTC. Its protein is CASSLSLAGGPSGANVLTF.

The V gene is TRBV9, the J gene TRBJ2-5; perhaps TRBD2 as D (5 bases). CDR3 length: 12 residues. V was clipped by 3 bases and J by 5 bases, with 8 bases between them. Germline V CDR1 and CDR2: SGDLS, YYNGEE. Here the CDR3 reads CASSESGETQYF. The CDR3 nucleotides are TGTGCCAGCAGCGAGTCGGGGGAGACCCAGTACTTC.

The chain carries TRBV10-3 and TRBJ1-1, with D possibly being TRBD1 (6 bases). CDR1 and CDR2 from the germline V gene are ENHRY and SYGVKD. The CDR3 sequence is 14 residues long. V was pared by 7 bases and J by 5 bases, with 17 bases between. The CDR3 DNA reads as TGTGCCATCACTGAAACGCCTACAGGGACTGAAGCTTTCTTT. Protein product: CAITETPTGTEAFF.

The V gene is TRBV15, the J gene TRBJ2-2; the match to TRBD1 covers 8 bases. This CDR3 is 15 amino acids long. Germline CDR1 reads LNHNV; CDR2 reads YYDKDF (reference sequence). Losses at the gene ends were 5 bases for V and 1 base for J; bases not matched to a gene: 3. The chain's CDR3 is CATSLRGRNTGELFF. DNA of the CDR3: TGTGCCACCAGCCTCAGGGGGCGGAACACCGGGGAGCTGTTTTTT.

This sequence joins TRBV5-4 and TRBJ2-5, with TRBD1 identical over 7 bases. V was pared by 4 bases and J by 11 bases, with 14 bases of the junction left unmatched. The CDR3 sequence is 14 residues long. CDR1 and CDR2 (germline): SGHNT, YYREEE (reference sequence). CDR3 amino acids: CASSPETGLEEQYF. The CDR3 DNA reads TGTGCCAGCAGCCCCGAGACAGGGTTGGAGGAGCAGTACTTC.

CDR3 residues: CASSLGGFYEQYV. CDR3 coding DNA: TGTGCCAGCAGCTTAGGGGGATTTTACGAGCAGTACGTC. J is TRBJ2-7 and V is TRBV13; D uncertain. V was trimmed by 0 bases and J by 4 bases, leaving 7 bases between them. The CDR3 consists of 13 residues. In germline, CDR1 is PRHDT, CDR2 FYEKMQ (reference sequence).

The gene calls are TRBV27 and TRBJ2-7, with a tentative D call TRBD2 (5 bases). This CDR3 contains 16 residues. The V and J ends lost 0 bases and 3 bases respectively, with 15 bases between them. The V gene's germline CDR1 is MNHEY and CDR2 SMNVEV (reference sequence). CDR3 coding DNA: TGTGCCAGCAGTTTATCCTACGGGGAGTGGGACTACGAGCAGTACTTC. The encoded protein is CASSLSYGEWDYEQYF.